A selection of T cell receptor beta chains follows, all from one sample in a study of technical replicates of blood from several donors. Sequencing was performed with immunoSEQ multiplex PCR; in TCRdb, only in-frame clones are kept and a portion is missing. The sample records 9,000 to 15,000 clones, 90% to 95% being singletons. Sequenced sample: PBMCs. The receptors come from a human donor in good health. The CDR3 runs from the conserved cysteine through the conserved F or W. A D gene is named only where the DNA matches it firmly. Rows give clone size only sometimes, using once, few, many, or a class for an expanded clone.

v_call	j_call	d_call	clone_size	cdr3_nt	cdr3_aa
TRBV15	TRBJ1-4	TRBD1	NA	TGTGCCACCAGCAGAGACAGGGCAGGGGGTGAAAAACTGTTTTTT	CATSRDRAGGEKLFF
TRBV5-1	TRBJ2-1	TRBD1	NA	TGCGCCAGCAGCTTAGTTTGGTCGGGACAGGGGTCCAATGAGCAGTTCTTC	CASSLVWSGQGSNEQFF
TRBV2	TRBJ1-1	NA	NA	TGTGCCACCAGACAGGATTGGGGCACTGAAGCTTTCTTT	CATRQDWGTEAFF
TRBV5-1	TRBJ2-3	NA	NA	TGCGCCAGCAGCTTAGGGGCTTCACTGGGCACAGATACGCAGTATTTT	CASSLGASLGTDTQYF
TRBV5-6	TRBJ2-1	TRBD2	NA	TGTGCCAGCAGCTTGGGGGCGGGAGGGGAGCAGTTCTTC	CASSLGAGGEQFF
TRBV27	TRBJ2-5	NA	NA	TGTGCCAGCAGTTCGGGACTCCCTCAAGGCGAGACCCAGTACTTC	CASSSGLPQGETQYF
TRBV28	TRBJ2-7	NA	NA	TGTGCCAGCAACAGGCCTTCCTACGAGCAGTACTTC	CASNRPSYEQYF
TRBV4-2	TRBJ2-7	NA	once	TGTGCCAGCAGCCAAGATCCAGGGGACTACGAGCAGTACTTC	CASSQDPGDYEQYF
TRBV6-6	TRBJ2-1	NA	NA	TGTGCCAGCTGCGGGGCGCGGTATGAGCAGTTCTTC	CASCGARYEQFF
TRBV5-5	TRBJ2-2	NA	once	TGTGCCAGCAGCTTGGGACTATCCCTGAACACCGGGGAGCTGTTTTTT	CASSLGLSLNTGELFF
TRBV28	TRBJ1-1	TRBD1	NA	TGTGCCAGCAGACCGACAGGGCAAACGGGCAACACTGAAGCTTTCTTT	CASRPTGQTGNTEAFF
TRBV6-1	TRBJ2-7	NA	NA	TGTGCCAGCAGTCCACAACAAGGGGGTAACTACGAGCAGTACTTC	CASSPQQGGNYEQYF
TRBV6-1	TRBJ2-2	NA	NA	TGTGCCAGCAGTCTGGACAGTGACACCGGGGAGCTGTTTTTT	CASSLDSDTGELFF
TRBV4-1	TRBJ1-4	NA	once	TGCGCCAGCAGCCAAGATCCAGGCGATTATGCAACTAATGAAAAACTGTTTTTT	CASSQDPGDYATNEKLFF
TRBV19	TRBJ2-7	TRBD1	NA	TGTGCCAGTAGTCTCAGGGGGACGACAGGTAGCTCCTACGAGCAGTACTTC	CASSLRGTTGSSYEQYF
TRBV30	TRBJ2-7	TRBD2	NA	TGTGCCTGGAGGCAGGCGACTAGCGGGAGCCACGAGCAGTACTTC	CAWRQATSGSHEQYF
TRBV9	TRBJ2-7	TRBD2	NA	TGTGCCAGCAGCGTAGGAACTAGCGGGAGGCGGTTGGGCTACGAGCAGTACTTC	CASSVGTSGRRLGYEQYF
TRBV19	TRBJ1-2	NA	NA	TGTGCCAGTAGTTCCCCGGGGGACCTATGGGACTACACCTTC	CASSSPGDLWDYTF
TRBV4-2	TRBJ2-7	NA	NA	TGTGCCAGCAGCCAAGATTACGACAGTTCCTACGAGCAGTACTTC	CASSQDYDSSYEQYF